The source of this T cell receptor (beta chain) is a study of T cell responses to AZD1222 COVID-19 vaccine. Worth noting for this clone: Its matching antigen is unknown.

Germline loops: CDR1 MNHNS, CDR2 SASEGT. With 3 bases removed from V and 5 bases from J, the gap between germline ends came to 14 bases. CDR3 length: 15 amino acids. Profiled with immunoSEQ multiplex PCR; TCRdb holds only in-frame clones, not every one. This table holds some 150,000 clones, 75% to 90% found once. Whole-study results and caveats: White British donors predominated, females outnumbered males, and clonal diversity was possibly underestimated. Dominant at 160-218 and 743-854, vaccine-associated CD4 TCRs also spanned spike. Sampling captured repertoires only after the peak T cell response.

The input for sequencing was peripheral blood, taken on day 0 of MenACWY control vaccination. The chain employs TRBV6-1 and TRBJ1-5, with D tentatively TRBD1 (6 bases). This receptor was taken from an adult in good health. CDR3 sequence reads: CASSDNGTPYQPQHF. CDR3 coding DNA: TGTGCCAGCAGTGATAATGGGACACCCTATCAGCCCCAGCATTTT.